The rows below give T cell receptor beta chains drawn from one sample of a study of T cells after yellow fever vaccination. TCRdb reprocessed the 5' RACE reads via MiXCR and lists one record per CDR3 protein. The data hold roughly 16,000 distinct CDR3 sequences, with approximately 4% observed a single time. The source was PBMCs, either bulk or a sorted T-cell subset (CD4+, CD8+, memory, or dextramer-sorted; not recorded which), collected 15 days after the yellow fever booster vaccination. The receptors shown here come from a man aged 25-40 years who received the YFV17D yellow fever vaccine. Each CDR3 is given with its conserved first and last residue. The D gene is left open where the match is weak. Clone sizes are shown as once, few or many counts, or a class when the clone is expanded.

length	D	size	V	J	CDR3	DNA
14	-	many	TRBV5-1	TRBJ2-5	CASSLEGSGETQYF	TGCGCCAGCAGCTTGGAAGGATCGGGAGAGACCCAGTACTTC
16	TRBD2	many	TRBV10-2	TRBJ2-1	CASHFLAGGSYNEQFF	TGCGCCAGCCACTTCCTAGCGGGGGGCTCCTACAATGAGCAGTTCTTC
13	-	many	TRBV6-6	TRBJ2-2	CASSYSRGGELFF	TGTGCCAGCAGTTACTCGAGGGGCGGGGAGCTGTTTTTT
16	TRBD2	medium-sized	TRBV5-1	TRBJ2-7	CASGAGTKSANYEQYF	TGCGCCAGCGGAGCGGGAACGAAAAGCGCCAACTACGAGCAGTACTTC
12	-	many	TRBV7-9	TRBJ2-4	CASSFLKNIQYF	TGTGCCAGCAGCTTCCTTAAAAACATTCAGTACTTC
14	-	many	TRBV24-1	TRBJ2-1	CATSDPDGYNEQFF	TGTGCCACCAGTGACCCGGACGGATACAATGAGCAGTTCTTC
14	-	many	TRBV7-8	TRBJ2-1	CASNPGGSYNEQFF	TGTGCCAGCAACCCTGGGGGTTCCTACAATGAGCAGTTCTTC
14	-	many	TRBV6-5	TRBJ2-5	CASSLREWGETQYF	TGTGCCAGCAGTTTGAGGGAGTGGGGAGAGACCCAGTACTTC
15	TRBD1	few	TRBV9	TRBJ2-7	CASSLLGTGAYEQYF	TGTGCCAGCAGCCTCTTAGGGACAGGGGCCTACGAGCAGTACTTC
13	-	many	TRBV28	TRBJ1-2	CASSFGQVYGYTF	TGTGCCAGCAGTTTTGGGCAGGTCTATGGCTACACCTTC
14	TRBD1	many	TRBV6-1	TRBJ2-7	CASTDRDSPYEQYF	TGTGCCAGCACTGACCGGGACAGTCCCTACGAGCAGTACTTC
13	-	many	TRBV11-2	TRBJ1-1	CASSGPGAHEAFF	TGTGCCAGCAGCGGACCAGGGGCCCATGAAGCTTTCTTT
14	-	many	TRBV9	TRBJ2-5	CASSGQGIQETQYF	TGTGCCAGCAGCGGGCAGGGTATCCAAGAGACCCAGTACTTC
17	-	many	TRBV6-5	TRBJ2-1	CASSRGRGGFSYNEQFF	TGTGCCAGCAGTAGGGGGCGGGGCGGCTTCTCCTACAATGAGCAGTTCTTC
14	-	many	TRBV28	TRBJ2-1	CASNPREVDNEQFF	TGTGCCAGCAACCCCAGGGAGGTTGACAATGAGCAGTTCTTC
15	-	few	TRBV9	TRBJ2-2	CASSVGGGETGELFF	TGTGCCAGCAGCGTCGGTGGGGGAGAGACCGGGGAGCTGTTTTTT
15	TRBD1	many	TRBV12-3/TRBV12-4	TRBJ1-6	CASSLGTGSYSPLHF	TGTGCCAGCAGTTTAGGGACAGGGTCTTATTCACCCCTCCACTTT
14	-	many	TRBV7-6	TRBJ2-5	CASSSYSEGETQYF	TGTGCCAGCAGCTCTTACAGTGAGGGAGAGACCCAGTACTTC
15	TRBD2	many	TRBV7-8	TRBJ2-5	CASSFAGGLSETQYF	TGTGCCAGCAGCTTTGCGGGAGGGCTGAGCGAGACCCAGTACTTC
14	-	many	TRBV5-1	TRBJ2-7	CASSLDTEGYEQYF	TGCGCCAGCAGCCTGGACACGGAGGGTTACGAGCAGTACTTC
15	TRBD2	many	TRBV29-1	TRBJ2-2	CSVRLAGGNTGELFF	TGCAGCGTTCGACTAGCGGGAGGGAACACCGGGGAGCTGTTTTTT
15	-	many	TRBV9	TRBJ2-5	CASSRSTGVQETQYF	TGTGCCAGCAGTCGTTCGACTGGCGTACAAGAGACCCAGTACTTC
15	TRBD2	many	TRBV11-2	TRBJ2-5	CASSGTSGGQETQYF	TGTGCCAGCAGCGGGACTAGCGGGGGCCAAGAGACCCAGTACTTC
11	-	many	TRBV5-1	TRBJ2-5	CASGQEETQYF	TGCGCGTCTGGTCAGGAAGAGACCCAGTACTTC
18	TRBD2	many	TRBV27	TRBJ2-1	CASSLPPSGSGSYNEQFF	TGTGCCAGCAGTTTACCCCCTAGCGGGAGTGGCTCCTACAATGAGCAGTTCTTC
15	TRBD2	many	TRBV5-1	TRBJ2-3	CASSSHAGGADTQYF	TGCGCCAGCAGCTCCCACGCGGGAGGGGCAGATACGCAGTATTTT
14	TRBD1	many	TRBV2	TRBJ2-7	CASSPDRVENEQYF	TGTGCCAGCAGTCCTGACAGGGTAGAAAACGAGCAGTACTTC
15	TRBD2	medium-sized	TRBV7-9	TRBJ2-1	CASSKGTSGFNEQFF	TGTGCCAGCAGCAAGGGGACTAGCGGGTTCAATGAGCAGTTCTTC
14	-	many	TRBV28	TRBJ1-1	CASKDSNMNTEAFF	TGTGCCAGTAAGGACAGTAACATGAACACTGAAGCTTTCTTT
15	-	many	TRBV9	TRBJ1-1	CASSLDGWEGTEAFF	TGTGCCAGCAGCCTCGATGGGTGGGAGGGCACTGAAGCTTTCTTT
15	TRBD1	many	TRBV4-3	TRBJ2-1	CASSQAPDRGNEQFF	TGCGCCAGCAGCCAAGCCCCGGACAGGGGGAATGAGCAGTTCTTC
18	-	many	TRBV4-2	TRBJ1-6	CASSQEGAGERENSPLHF	TGTGCCAGCAGCCAAGAGGGGGCGGGGGAGCGAGAAAATTCACCCCTCCACTTT
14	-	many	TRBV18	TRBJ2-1	CASSPIQGYNEQFF	TGTGCCAGCTCACCGATACAGGGCTACAATGAGCAGTTCTTC
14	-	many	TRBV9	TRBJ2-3	CASSVDRATDTQYF	TGTGCCAGCAGCGTAGACAGGGCGACGGATACGCAGTATTTT
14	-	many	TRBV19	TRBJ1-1	CASSTRGRGTEAFF	TGTGCCAGTAGTACCCGTGGGAGGGGGACTGAAGCTTTCTTT
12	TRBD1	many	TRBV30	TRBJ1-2	CAWSGDSYGYTF	TGTGCCTGGAGTGGGGACAGCTATGGCTACACCTTC
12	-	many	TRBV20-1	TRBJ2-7	CSATRDRDEQYF	TGCAGTGCTACCCGGGACCGCGACGAGCAGTACTTC
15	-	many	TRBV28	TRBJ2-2	CASEASRRNTGELFF	TGTGCCAGCGAAGCCTCCAGGAGGAACACCGGGGAGCTGTTTTTT
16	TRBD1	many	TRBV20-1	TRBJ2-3	CSATPGQGTFTDTQYF	TGCAGTGCTACCCCGGGACAGGGAACTTTCACAGATACGCAGTATTTT
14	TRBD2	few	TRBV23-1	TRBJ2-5	CASSHGTSGRFPYF	TGCGCCAGCAGTCATGGGACTAGCGGGAGGTTCCCGTACTTC
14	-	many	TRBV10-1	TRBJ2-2	CASPRLKRAGELFF	TGCGCCAGCCCACGGCTGAAGCGGGCCGGGGAGCTGTTTTTT
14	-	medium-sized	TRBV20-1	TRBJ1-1	CSASKGPPRTEAFF	TGCAGTGCTAGTAAAGGGCCTCCGAGGACTGAAGCTTTCTTT
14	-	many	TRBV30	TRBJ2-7	CAWSIGGLVYEQYF	TGTGCCTGGAGTATCGGGGGTCTGGTGTACGAGCAGTACTTC
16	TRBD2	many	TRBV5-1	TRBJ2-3	CASSRGTSSPTDTQYF	TGCGCCAGCAGCCGTGGGACTAGCTCGCCCACAGATACGCAGTATTTT
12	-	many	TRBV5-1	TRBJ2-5	CASSLRGETQYF	TGCGCCAGCAGCTTGAGGGGTGAGACCCAGTACTTC
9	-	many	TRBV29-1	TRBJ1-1	CSAGTEAFF	TGCAGCGCCGGAACTGAAGCTTTCTTT
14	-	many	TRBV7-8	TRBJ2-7	CASSLVRDSYEQYF	TGTGCCAGCAGCTTAGTCCGGGACTCCTACGAGCAGTACTTC
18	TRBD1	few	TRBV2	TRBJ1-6	CACSRQGAGITYNSPLHF	TGTGCCTGCAGTAGACAGGGGGCAGGTATCACCTATAATTCACCCCTCCACTTT
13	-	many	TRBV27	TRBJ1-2	CASSPDRYYGYTF	TGTGCCAGCAGTCCTGACAGATACTATGGCTACACCTTC
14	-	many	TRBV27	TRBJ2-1	CASSLSGPNNEQFF	TGTGCCAGCAGTTTATCAGGACCCAACAATGAGCAGTTCTTC
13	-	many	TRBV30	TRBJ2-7	CAWSVLATYEQYF	TGTGCCTGGAGTGTATTGGCAACCTACGAGCAGTACTTC
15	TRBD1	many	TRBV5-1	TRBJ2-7	CASRPRDRGPYEQYF	TGCGCCAGCCGACCCCGGGACAGGGGTCCATACGAGCAGTACTTC
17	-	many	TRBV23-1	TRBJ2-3	CASSPLSTLGVTDTQYF	TGCGCCAGCAGTCCCCTCTCGACCTTAGGGGTTACAGATACGCAGTATTTT
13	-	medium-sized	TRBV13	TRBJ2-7	CASSVAGGYEQYF	TGTGCCAGCAGCGTAGCAGGAGGCTACGAGCAGTACTTC
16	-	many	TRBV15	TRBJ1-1	CATSPSGGTMNTEAFF	TGTGCCACCAGCCCCTCGGGGGGGACCATGAACACTGAAGCTTTCTTT
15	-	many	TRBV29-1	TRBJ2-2	CSVEGSGANTGELFF	TGCAGCGTTGAGGGTAGCGGCGCGAACACCGGGGAGCTGTTTTTT
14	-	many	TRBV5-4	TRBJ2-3	CASRDTYFTDTQYF	TGTGCCAGCAGGGACACGTATTTCACAGATACGCAGTATTTT
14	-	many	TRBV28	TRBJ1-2	CASGILGGNYGYTF	TGTGCCAGCGGGATACTCGGGGGAAACTATGGCTACACCTTC